This T cell receptor beta chain was obtained from a study of OX40 agonist ivuxolimab in advanced cancers. Study-level background: Of the patients, three showed partial responses, one with hepatocellular carcinoma and two with cutaneous melanoma.

The repertoire was sequenced with immunoSEQ multiplex PCR; TCRdb's copy has only in-frame clones and lacks some. The sample gives 60,000 to 100,000 clones, under 95% of which show up once; 9.5% to 11% is in the top ten. V dropped 0 bases and J dropped 3 bases, with 12 bases sitting between them. Germline V gene lookup returns CDR1 MNHEY and CDR2 SMNVEV (reference sequence). The CDR3 has 16 residues. On this clone itself: Its matching antigen is unknown.

Broader study findings: By week 6 at 0.1 to 3.0 mg/kg, blood CD4+ and CD8+ T cells had expanded clonally.

V usage is TRBV27 and J usage is TRBJ2-1, with a tentative D call TRBD1 (6 bases). This clonotype was obtained from an adult with an advanced solid tumor such as melanoma, head and neck, liver or kidney cancer. The source material was CD4+ or CD8+ T cells sorted from blood, sampled in a trial of the OX40 agonist ivuxolimab. CDR3 coding DNA: TGTGCCAGCAGTTTATCGTGGGGGCCCAACTACAATGAGCAGTTCTTC. The encoded protein is CASSLSWGPNYNEQFF.